Included here is one T cell receptor beta chain sequence, with context. The repertoire was sequenced with immunoSEQ multiplex PCR; TCRdb's copy has only in-frame clones and lacks some. The repertoire includes 15,000 to 16,000 clones, roughly 76% of them detected once, and about a third sits in the top ten. This specimen belongs to a study of blood T cell repertoires in COVID-19. Overall study context: Sample material is recorded as cDNA or gDNA derived from T cells, B-cell-depleted T cells, or PBMCs.

Germline V CDR1 and CDR2: KGHSH, LQKENI. V lost 0 bases to trimming and J lost 0 bases, with 9 bases between them. The CDR3 loop spans 16 amino acids. Specimen: peripheral blood. The chain carries TRBV18 and TRBJ2-1; D may be TRBD1 (6 bases). This receptor was identified in a man in his 70s with active or convalescent COVID-19. The CDR3 DNA reads as TGTGCCAGCTCACCACCGGGGACAAGCTCCTACAATGAGCAGTTCTTC. Translating gives CASSPPGTSSYNEQFF. Together with reference TRBV18 and TRBJ2-1, the CDR3 gives the full variable domain: NAGVMQNPRHLVRRRGQEARLRCSPMKGHSHVYWYRQLPEEGLKFMVYLQKENIIDESGMPKERFSAEFPKEGPSILRIQQVVRGDSAAYFCASSPPGTSSYNEQFFGPGTRLTVL.